These 3 T cell receptor beta chains originate from one sample sequenced in a study of blood T cell repertoires in COVID-19. Some clones are missing from TCRdb's copy, which holds only in-frame ones; the method was immunoSEQ multiplex PCR. The table lists around 230,000 clones, about 84% of them singletons. The specimen sequenced was peripheral blood. The receptors here all came from an elderly woman with acute or convalescent COVID-19.

This clone was picked up a small number of times. V is TRBV10-3 and J is TRBJ1-6; 7 positions agree with TRBD1. Germline V lookup: CDR1 ENHRY, CDR2 SYGVKD. V shed 0 bases, J shed 4 bases, and the junction held 6 bases outside the gene matches. The CDR3 contains 17 residues. CDR3 nucleotide sequence: TGTGCCATCAGTGAGTCGATGGGGGACAGATATAATTCACCCCTCCACTTT. Its protein is CAISESMGDRYNSPLHF.

The V gene is TRBV3-1 (or the pseudogene TRBV3-2), the J gene TRBJ1-1; D might be TRBD1 (5 bases). The length of the CDR3 is 17 residues. V was shortened by 6 bases and J by 0 bases, with 20 bases between the two germline ends. Germline V gene lookup returns CDR1 LGHDT and CDR2 YNNKEL (reference sequence). CDR3 sequence: CASRPRRMGGMNTEAFF. The CDR3 nucleotides are TGTGCCAGCAGGCCTAGAAGAATGGGGGGGATGAACACTGAAGCTTTCTTT.

The chain is built from TRBV5-1 and TRBJ1-1, with TRBD1 as a possible D gene (6 bases). CDR3 length: 15 amino acids. Germline values: CDR1 SGHRS, CDR2 YFSETQ. Trimming took 6 bases from V and 2 from J, leaving 17 bases between them. DNA of the CDR3: TGCGCCAGCACCCCGGGAGGGGGAGAAAACACTGAAGCTTTCTTT. It specifies CASTPGGGENTEAFF. Together with reference TRBV5-1 and TRBJ1-1, the CDR3 gives the full variable domain: KAGVTQTPRYLIKTRGQQVTLSCSPISGHRSVSWYQQTPGQGLQFLFEYFSETQRNKGNFPGRFSGRQFSNSRSEMNVSTLELGDSALYLCASTPGGGENTEAFFGQGTRLTVV.